This T cell receptor (beta chain) was sequenced in a study of CD8 T cells in Susac syndrome. The CDR3 has 14 amino acids. Germline values: CDR1 SQVTM, CDR2 ANQGSEA. V lost 7 bases and J lost 4, with 19 bases in between. An input of roughly 0.5 to 1 ug of RNA was subjected to reverse transcription using random hexamers. The immunoSEQ assay covered 54 Vbeta and 13 Jbeta segments for CDR3. From the immunoSEQ multiplex PCR reads, TCRdb called clonotypes with MiXCR, one entry per CDR3 protein. The profile shows a few hundred thousand distinct CDR3 sequences, 95% of them singletons. Negative isolation yielded CD8+ and CD4+ T cells; FACS enriched TEMRA cells.

This TCR was sampled from a human donor with multiple sclerosis. The sample comprised CD4+ T cells from PBMCs. The V gene is TRBV29-1, the J gene TRBJ1-1; D is perhaps TRBD1 (5 bases). The CDR3 DNA follows: TGCAGCGGCCGGTCGCAGGGAATGGGCACTGAAGCTTTCTTT. Its translation is CSGRSQGMGTEAFF.